These 20 T cell receptor beta chains were sequenced from one sample in a study of T cell responses to AZD1222 COVID-19 vaccine. Sequencing was performed with immunoSEQ multiplex PCR; in TCRdb, only in-frame clones are kept and a portion is missing. The table records some 170,000 clones, over 75% of them present only once. The sequencing used peripheral blood, collected 28 days after the second AZD1222 dose. The origin of the receptors is an adult who received the AZD1222 COVID-19 vaccine.

The chain couples TRBV19 to TRBJ1-5; no clear D gene. V was trimmed by 1 base and J by 6 bases, leaving 7 bases between them. This CDR3 spans 13 amino acids. CDR1 and CDR2 from the germline V gene are LNHDA and SQIVND (reference sequence). DNA of the CDR3: TGTGCCAGTAGTATAGGAGGAGGTCAGCCCCAGCATTTT. Residues: CASSIGGGQPQHF.

As DNA, the CDR3 is TGTGCCAGCAGCCGATCACCGAATGAGCAGTTCTTC. This translates into CASSRSPNEQFF. The chain joins TRBV4-2 to TRBJ2-1; no clear D gene. The CDR3 runs to 12 residues. Trimming cost V 4 bases and J 7 bases, with 8 bases left between them. Looked up from germline, CDR1 is LGHNA and CDR2 is YNFKEQ.

In this sample, this clone turned up once. This sequence joins TRBV7-8 and TRBJ1-4; D possibly corresponds to TRBD1 (6 bases). The length of the CDR3 is 15 residues. Trimming shortened V by 2 bases and J by 5 bases, and 12 bases separated the two germline ends. CDR1 is SGHVS and CDR2 is FQNEAQ in the germline V gene. The CDR3 loop is CASSLMTGGNEKLFF. The CDR3 DNA sequence: TGTGCCAGCAGCTTAATGACAGGCGGAAATGAAAAACTGTTTTTT.

This chain joins TRBV9 and TRBJ1-2; 7 bases line up with TRBD1. The CDR3 length is 14 residues. The V gene end was trimmed by 3 bases and the J gene end by 6 bases; junction bases not matched to a gene: 8. CDR1 and CDR2 (germline): SGDLS, YYNGEE. The CDR3, as DNA: TGTGCCAGCAGCGCCACGACAGGGTTAGATGGCTACACCTTC. This gives the protein CASSATTGLDGYTF.

This rearrangement joins TRBV5-6 to TRBJ2-7; weak D call: TRBD1 (6 bases). Germline lookup yields CDR1 SGHDT and CDR2 YYEEEE. V shed 1 base and J shed 1 base, with 9 bases lying between them. The CDR3 sequence is 14 residues long. CDR3 in DNA: TGTGCCAGCAGCTTGAACAGGGTTTCCTACGAGCAGTACTTC. It specifies CASSLNRVSYEQYF.

The V and J genes are TRBV9 and TRBJ1-3; a possible D gene is TRBD1 (5 bases). From germline, CDR1 is SGDLS and CDR2 YYNGEE. The CDR3 has 14 amino acids. The V end was cut by 4 bases, the J end by 4 bases, with 12 bases between. CDR3 in DNA: TGTGCCAGCAGCTCAGGGAGGTTGGGAAACACCATATATTTT. It codes for CASSSGRLGNTIYF.

The gene calls are TRBV30 and TRBJ1-3; no firm D call. V was clipped by 4 bases and J by 4 bases, with 14 bases between them. CDR1 and CDR2 (germline): GTSNPN, SVGIG (reference sequence). This CDR3 has 14 amino acids. DNA for the CDR3: TGTGCCTGGAAGAGGGAACGTCTCGGAAACACCATATATTTT. Protein: CAWKRERLGNTIYF.

The gene calls are TRBV30 and TRBJ2-5; D gene ambiguous. The CDR3 totals 13 residues. V lost 2 bases and J 1 base, leaving 8 bases between the germline ends. The germline V gene has CDR1 GTSNPN and CDR2 SVGIG (reference sequence). Written as DNA, the CDR3 is TGTGCCTGGAGTCAGCTGTTCCAAGAGACCCAGTACTTC. Translation gives CAWSQLFQETQYF.

The chain joins TRBV4-2 to TRBJ1-2, with unresolved D. Per the germline V gene, CDR1 is LGHNA and CDR2 is YNFKEQ. CDR3 length: 14 residues. The ends were cut back, 0 bases at V and 7 bases at J, with 12 bases in the middle. The CDR3 region is CASSQDTNLGGYTF. The CDR3 DNA follows: TGTGCCAGCAGCCAAGATACCAATCTGGGTGGCTACACCTTC.

The J gene is TRBJ1-2, the V gene TRBV6-1; 7 bases map to TRBD1. J was trimmed by 2 bases and V by 2 bases; bases with no gene match: 11. This CDR3 is 17 amino acids long. The germline V gene encodes CDR1 MNHNS and CDR2 SASEGT. The CDR3 bases are TGTGCCAGCAGTGAAACCCCCCGGCAGGGGGGGAACTATGGCTACACCTTC. Its protein product is CASSETPRQGGNYGYTF.

The gene calls are TRBV5-6 and TRBJ2-3; 8 bases are shared with TRBD2. Trimming cost V 0 bases and J 4 bases; bases outside gene matches: 4. This CDR3 has 15 amino acids. Germline V gene data show CDR1 as SGHDT and CDR2 as YYEEEE. The CDR3 is CASSLGGGWSDTQYF. CDR3 sequence (DNA): TGTGCCAGCAGCTTGGGCGGGGGGTGGTCAGATACGCAGTATTTT.

The chain employs TRBV6-1 and TRBJ1-5; D call uncertain. The V and J ends lost 2 bases and 2 bases respectively, with 16 bases between them. CDR3 size: 17 residues. The V gene's germline CDR1 is MNHNS and CDR2 SASEGT. The CDR3 DNA reads TGTGCCAGCAGTGAAAAATGGGGAGGTAGTGGCAATCAGCCCCAGCATTTT. It encodes CASSEKWGGSGNQPQHF.

This chain links TRBV5-1 with TRBJ2-5; D remains unclear. The V gene's germline CDR1 is SGHRS and CDR2 YFSETQ. The length of the CDR3 is 14 residues. The germline V and J ends were trimmed by 2 bases and 2 bases, with 10 bases remaining between them. For the CDR3, the DNA is TGCGCCAGCAGCTTCGGTGGCGGACAAGAGACCCAGTACTTC. Its protein is CASSFGGGQETQYF.

The genes are TRBV5-4 and TRBJ2-7; a weak D match, TRBD2 (6 bases). V lost 0 bases and J lost 5, with 12 bases in between. The germline V gene has CDR1 SGHNT and CDR2 YYREEE (reference sequence). The CDR3 loop spans 14 amino acids. The CDR3 loop is CASSLGVWGDEQYF. The DNA for the CDR3 is TGTGCCAGCAGCTTGGGGGTTTGGGGGGACGAGCAGTACTTC.

V and J are TRBV6-1 and TRBJ2-7, with TRBD2 matching 12 bases. The CDR3 has 16 residues. CDR1 is MNHNS and CDR2 is SASEGT in the germline V gene. Germline trimming cut 3 bases from V and 5 bases from J; bases unmatched to any gene: 8. CDR3 coding DNA: TGTGCCAGCAGTGAGAGAGGGACTAGCGGGTTGCACGAGCAGTACTTC. It specifies CASSERGTSGLHEQYF.

This clone was counted a few times. This rearrangement joins TRBV6-5 to TRBJ2-2, with D possibly called TRBD1 or TRBD2 (5 bases each). Germline CDR1 MNHEY, CDR2 SVGAGI. The V and J ends lost 5 bases and 5 bases respectively, with 15 bases between them. This CDR3 is 15 amino acids long. The CDR3 reads CASSRDRDGTGELFF. The CDR3, as DNA: TGTGCCAGCAGTCGGGACCGGGACGGTACCGGGGAGCTGTTTTTT.

V and J are TRBV10-3 and TRBJ1-2; D is ambiguous. V was clipped by 3 bases and J by 6 bases, with 8 bases between them. The CDR3 consists of 12 residues. The germline V gene has CDR1 ENHRY and CDR2 SYGVKD. The CDR3 nucleotides read TGTGCCATCAGTGAAGTAGCAAATGGCTACACCTTC. Encoded protein: CAISEVANGYTF.

The chain recombines TRBV5-1 with TRBJ2-1; 12 bases fit TRBD2. CDR3 length: 18 residues. V shed 3 bases and J 4 bases; nucleotides not matched to a gene: 11. Germline CDR1 is SGHRS and CDR2 is YFSETQ. CDR3 DNA: TGCGCCAGCAGCTCAACAAACCCACTAGCGGGGGGATACAATGAGCAGTTCTTC. This gives the protein CASSSTNPLAGGYNEQFF.

The chain carries TRBV3-1 (or the pseudogene TRBV3-2) and TRBJ1-3; tentatively, D is TRBD1 (5 bases). V was trimmed by 1 base and J by 0 bases, leaving 7 bases between them. Germline lookup yields CDR1 LGHDT and CDR2 YNNKEL (reference sequence). The CDR3 spans 15 residues. The CDR3 coding sequence is TGTGCCAGCAGCCAAGTCAGGGACTCTGGAAACACCATATATTTT. It encodes CASSQVRDSGNTIYF.

The chain uses TRBV6-6 and TRBJ1-3; D gene unclear. V was cut by 2 bases and J by 4 bases, with 9 bases left in between. CDR3 length equals 14 residues. Germline V lookup: CDR1 MNHNY, CDR2 SVGAGI (reference sequence). The CDR3 loop is CASSYPGIGNTIYF. The CDR3 nucleotides read TGTGCCAGCAGTTACCCCGGGATAGGAAACACCATATATTTT.